Included here is one T cell receptor beta chain sequence, with context. The junction departs from germline at one end; a sequencing error may be responsible. Within the sample, other DNA sequences also encode this same CDR3. These data are taken from a study of blood T cell repertoires in COVID-19. The CDR3 runs to 15 residues. Germline CDR1 SGHTA, CDR2 FQGTGA. The method was immunoSEQ multiplex PCR; TCRdb's version includes in-frame clones alone and lacks a portion of them. The sample carries 150,000 to 200,000 clones, 70% to 90% recorded once. Sequenced material: peripheral blood. The receptor comes from a man between 18 and 35 years old with acute or convalescent COVID-19. The rearrangement uses TRBV7-3 and TRBJ2-2, with D uncertain. The CDR3 DNA reads as TGTGCCAGCAGCCTAACGACTGCGAACACCGGGGAGCTGTTTTTT. Protein product: CASSLTTANTGELFF.